The 11 T cell receptor beta chains in this list originate from one sample, sequenced in a study of CD8 T cells in ankylosing spondylitis. MiXCR, applied by TCRdb to the 5' RACE reads, yields one record per CDR3 protein. Among fewer than 550,000 distinct CDR3 sequences listed, roughly 5.3% were seen once. Study results and limitations: About 8 highly homologous variants made up a TCR beta motif, and this motif appeared characteristic of ankylosing spondylitis blood.

No antigen has been identified for these receptors. Sequenced input: blood, either unsorted or a sorted T cell fraction (not recorded which). Every receptor here comes from a male donor with ankylosing spondylitis.

CDR3 amino acids: CASSLGTGGTLRATQYF. CDR3 in DNA: TGTGCCAGCAGTTTAGGCACAGGGGGAACCCTCCGGGCGACCCAGTACTTC. The rearrangement uses TRBV12-3 or TRBV12-4 and TRBJ2-5, with TRBD1 matching over 8 bases. The junction had 14 bases not matched to a gene; V was cut back by 1 base and J by 7 bases. The CDR3 spans 17 residues.

This clonotype was seen a handful of times. This chain uses TRBV20-1 with TRBJ1-2; TRBD1 is a possible D gene (6 bases). Germline loops: CDR1 DFQATT, CDR2 SNEGSKA (reference sequence). The CDR3 is 13 amino acids. V lost 5 bases and J 2 bases, leaving 12 bases between the germline ends. The CDR3 bases are TGCAGTGCTCAGACAGGACAAAACTATGGCTACACCTTC. Its translation: CSAQTGQNYGYTF.

This clonotype was seen more than once but under ten times. Written as DNA, the CDR3 is TGCGCCAGCAGCCACGCAGGGGGCGCGGGAAATGAGCAGTTCTTC. It specifies CASSHAGGAGNEQFF. J is TRBJ2-1 and V is TRBV4-1, with 8 bases fitting TRBD1. CDR1 is MGHRA and CDR2 is YSYEKL in the germline V gene. V shed 3 bases and J 7 bases; nucleotides not matched to a gene: 8. The CDR3 consists of 15 residues.

Many counts were recorded for this clonotype. The CDR3 DNA reads TGTGCCAGCAGTTTCGCCTACCTTAACATGAACACTGAAGCTTTCTTT. Amino acid sequence: CASSFAYLNMNTEAFF. The chain is built from TRBV12-3 or TRBV12-4 and TRBJ1-1; D gene uncertain. The ends were cut back, 3 bases at V and 0 bases at J, with 14 bases in the middle. The CDR3 has 16 amino acids.

V usage is TRBV7-3 and J usage is TRBJ2-3; D is perhaps TRBD1 (5 bases). The V and J ends lost 1 base and 4 bases respectively, with 18 bases between them. Germline values: CDR1 SGHTA, CDR2 FQGTGA. The CDR3 spans 17 residues. The CDR3 loop is CASSLNSGHLRADTQYF. The CDR3 region has the DNA TGTGCCAGCAGCTTAAACTCAGGACACCTCAGGGCAGATACGCAGTATTTT. Drawing the rest from reference TRBV7-3 and TRBJ2-3, the complete variable domain is GAGVSQTPSNKVTEKGKYVELRCDPISGHTALYWYRQSLGQGPEFLIYFQGTGAADDSGLPNDRFFAVRPEGSVSTLKIQRTERGDSAVYLCASSLNSGHLRADTQYFGPGTRLTVL.

The sample holds many counts of this clonotype. The chain carries TRBV20-1 and TRBJ2-4; 7 bases align to TRBD1. Trimming removed 5 bases from V and 9 bases from J; junction bases left unmatched: 16. The CDR3 runs to 15 residues. Germline V gives CDR1 DFQATT, CDR2 SNEGSKA (reference sequence). CDR3 sequence (DNA): TGCAGTGCTGAATATACAGGGGAGACCCTCGGCATTCAGTACTTC. It specifies CSAEYTGETLGIQYF.

The chain uses TRBV7-9 and TRBJ1-3, with D perhaps TRBD1 (6 bases). CDR3 length: 16 residues. V was trimmed by 5 bases and J by 0 bases, leaving 14 bases between them. Germline V gene data show CDR1 as SEHNR and CDR2 as FQNEAQ (reference sequence). For the CDR3, the DNA is TGTGCCAGCAGCCAGGGGCTCCTACGCTCTGGAAACACCATATATTTT. Translation gives CASSQGLLRSGNTIYF. The entire variable domain, with the rest obtained from reference TRBV7-9 and TRBJ1-3, is as follows: DTGVSQNPRHKITKRGQNVTFRCDPISEHNRLYWYRQTLGQGPEFLTYFQNEAQLEKSRLLSDRFSAERPKGSFSTLEIQRTEQGDSAMYLCASSQGLLRSGNTIYFGEGSWLTVV.

This clonotype was counted at least ten times. The J gene is TRBJ1-5, the V gene TRBV5-5; no firm D call. V was cut by 1 base and J by 1 base, with 9 bases left in between. The CDR3 is 15 amino acids. The germline CDR1 and CDR2 sequences are SGHKS and YYEKEE (reference sequence). CDR3 in DNA: TGTGCCAGCAGCTTGAACAGCTTGAGCAATCAGCCCCAGCATTTT. It is translated as CASSLNSLSNQPQHF.

In this sample, this clonotype turned up a few times. Sequence at one end of the junction differs from germline and may be a read error. This chain links TRBV20-1 with TRBJ2-1; D gene ambiguous. This CDR3 comprises 16 residues. Germline CDR1 reads DFQATT; CDR2 reads SNEGSKA (reference sequence). CDR3 protein: CCARDRTYTSYNEQFF. CDR3 sequence (DNA): TGCTGTGCTAGAGATCGTACTTACACCTCCTACAATGAGCAGTTCTTC.

This clonotype appeared many times. This chain connects TRBV5-1 to TRBJ2-1; D unresolved. Trimming shortened V by 4 bases and J by 7 bases, and 9 bases separated the two germline ends. Germline V lookup: CDR1 SGHRS, CDR2 YFSETQ. The CDR3 consists of 12 residues. The CDR3 reads CASSGDVNEQFF. The CDR3 DNA reads as TGCGCCAGCAGCGGAGACGTGAATGAGCAGTTCTTC.

The sample holds many counts of this clonotype. As DNA, the CDR3 is TGCAGTGCCCAGGACAACTATGGCTACACCTTC. Amino acid sequence: CSAQDNYGYTF. The rearrangement joins TRBV20-1 to TRBJ1-2; D ambiguous. Germline V gives CDR1 DFQATT, CDR2 SNEGSKA (reference sequence). The CDR3 extends over 11 amino acids. V lost 6 bases and J lost 2, with 7 bases in between.